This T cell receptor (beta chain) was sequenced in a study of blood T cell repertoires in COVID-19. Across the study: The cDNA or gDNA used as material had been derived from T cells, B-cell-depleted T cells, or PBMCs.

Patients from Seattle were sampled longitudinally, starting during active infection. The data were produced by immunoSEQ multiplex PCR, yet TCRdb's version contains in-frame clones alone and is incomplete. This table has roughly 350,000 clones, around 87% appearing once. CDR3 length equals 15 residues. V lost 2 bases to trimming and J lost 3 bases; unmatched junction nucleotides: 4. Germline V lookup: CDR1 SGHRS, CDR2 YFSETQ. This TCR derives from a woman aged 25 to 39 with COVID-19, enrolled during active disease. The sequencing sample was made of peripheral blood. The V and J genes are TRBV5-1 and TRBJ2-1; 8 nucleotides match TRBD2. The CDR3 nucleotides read TGCGCCAGCAGCTTAAGCGGGAGCGGCTACAATGAGCAGTTCTTC. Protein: CASSLSGSGYNEQFF.